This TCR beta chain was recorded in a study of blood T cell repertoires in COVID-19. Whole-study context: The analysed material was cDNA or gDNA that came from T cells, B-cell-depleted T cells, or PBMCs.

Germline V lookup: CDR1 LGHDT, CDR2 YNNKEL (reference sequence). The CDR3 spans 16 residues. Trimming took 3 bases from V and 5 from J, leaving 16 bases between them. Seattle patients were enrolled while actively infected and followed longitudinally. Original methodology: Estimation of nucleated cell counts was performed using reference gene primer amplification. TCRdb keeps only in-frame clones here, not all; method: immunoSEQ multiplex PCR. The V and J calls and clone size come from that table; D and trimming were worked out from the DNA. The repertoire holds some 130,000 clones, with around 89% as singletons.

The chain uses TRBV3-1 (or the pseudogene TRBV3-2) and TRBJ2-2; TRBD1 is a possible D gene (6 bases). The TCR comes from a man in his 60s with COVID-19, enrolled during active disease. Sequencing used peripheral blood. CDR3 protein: CASSHRGLGATGELFF. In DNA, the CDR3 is TGTGCCAGCAGCCATAGGGGCCTGGGGGCTACCGGGGAGCTGTTTTTT.